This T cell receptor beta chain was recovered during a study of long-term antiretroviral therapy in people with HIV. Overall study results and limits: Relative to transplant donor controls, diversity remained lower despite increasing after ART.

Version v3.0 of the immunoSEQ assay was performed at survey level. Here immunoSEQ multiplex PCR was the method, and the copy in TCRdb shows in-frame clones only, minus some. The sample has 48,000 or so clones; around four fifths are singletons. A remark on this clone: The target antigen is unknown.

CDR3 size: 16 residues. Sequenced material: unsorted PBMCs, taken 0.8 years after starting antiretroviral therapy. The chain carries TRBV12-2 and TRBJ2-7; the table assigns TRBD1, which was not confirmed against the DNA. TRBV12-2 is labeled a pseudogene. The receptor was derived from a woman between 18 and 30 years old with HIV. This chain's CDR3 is CASRLGKGWGHYEQYF. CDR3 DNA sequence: TGTGCAAGTCGCTTAGGAAAAGGGTGGGGCCACTACGAGCAGTACTTC.